These T cell receptor beta chains were read from a single sample in a study of T cell repertoires in cytomegalovirus infection. TCRdb analysed the reads with MiXCR anew, one entry per CDR3 protein. The sample holds fewer than 850,000 distinct CDR3 sequences, 25% to 30% seen once. Their antigens are not known. Sequencing was performed on cultured CD8+ T cells from PBMCs, taken from culture after CMV antigen stimulation. The receptors here all came from a human donor in good health (CMV status not recorded). Some clones in this sample may be carry-over from other donors' samples. The CDR3 runs from the conserved cysteine through the conserved F or W. The D gene is left open where the match is weak. The size of a clone is reported for some rows only, either as once, few or many, or as a class for expanded clones.

D: NA; size: NA; J: TRBJ1-2; V: TRBV4-3; DNA: TGCGCCAGCAGCCACCTCTTCCAGAGTGACCCAGGGGCGGGTGGCTACACCTTC; CDR3: CASSHLFQSDPGAGGYTF
D: TRBD2; size: few; J: TRBJ2-7; V: TRBV10-3; DNA: TGTGCCATCCTGGGACTAGCGAACGAGCAGTACTTC; CDR3: CAILGLANEQYF
D: NA; size: many; J: TRBJ2-3; V: TRBV5-1; DNA: TGCGCCAGCAGCCAGTTGGGGGCTGCGGATACGCAGTATTTT; CDR3: CASSQLGAADTQYF
D: TRBD1; size: NA; J: TRBJ1-5; V: TRBV27; DNA: TGTGCCAGCAGTTCTAGGGGGCCACAGCCCCAGCATTTT; CDR3: CASSSRGPQPQHF
D: NA; size: many; J: TRBJ1-2; V: TRBV7-2; DNA: TGTGCCAGCAGCTTTCCGACAACAGGGCTAACTTATGGCTACACCTTC; CDR3: CASSFPTTGLTYGYTF
D: NA; size: NA; J: TRBJ2-3; V: TRBV10-1; DNA: TGCGCCAGCAGTGATACAGGGCGGGATACGCAGTATTTT; CDR3: CASSDTGRDTQYF
D: NA; size: NA; J: TRBJ2-1; V: TRBV3-1; DNA: TGTGCCAGCAGCCCTCGGGGTAGCGCCTACAATGAGCAGTTCTTC; CDR3: CASSPRGSAYNEQFF
D: TRBD1; size: few; J: TRBJ1-1; V: TRBV15; DNA: TGTGCCACCAGCAGACCAGACAGGGAGGTAGTCGGAGCTTTCTTT; CDR3: CATSRPDREVVGAFF
D: TRBD1; size: many; J: TRBJ2-7; V: TRBV5-8; DNA: TGTGCCAGCAGCTTGGATGCAGGGGGTTTCTACGAGCAGTACTTC; CDR3: CASSLDAGGFYEQYF
D: NA; size: many; J: TRBJ2-1; V: TRBV7-2; DNA: TGTGCCAGCAGCTTAGCGGGGGGGCGCTCCCATGAGCAGTTCTTC; CDR3: CASSLAGGRSHEQFF
D: NA; size: few; J: TRBJ2-3; V: TRBV24-1; DNA: TGTGCCACCAGTGATTTGCAGGGAAACACAGATACGCAGTATTTT; CDR3: CATSDLQGNTDTQYF
D: TRBD1; size: few; J: TRBJ2-1; V: TRBV19; DNA: TGTGCCAGTAGTATAGATTCCGGGACAGGGGGCAATGAGCAGTTCTTC; CDR3: CASSIDSGTGGNEQFF
D: NA; size: few; J: TRBJ1-5; V: TRBV4-2; DNA: TGTGCCAGCAGCCAAGGGCAGGGGATCAATCAGCCCCAGCATTTT; CDR3: CASSQGQGINQPQHF
D: NA; size: NA; J: TRBJ2-6; V: TRBV7-9; DNA: TGTGCCAGCAGCCCGACAGAAGGGTCTGGGGCCAACGTCCTGACTTTC; CDR3: CASSPTEGSGANVLTF
D: NA; size: NA; J: TRBJ2-3; V: TRBV7-2; DNA: TGTGCCAGCAGCCTCGGTGGCAATCAGCCCCAGTATTTT; CDR3: CASSLGGNQPQYF
D: NA; size: NA; J: TRBJ1-1; V: TRBV19; DNA: TGTACCAGTATCGGTACTGAAGCTTTCTTT; CDR3: CTSIGTEAFF
D: NA; size: NA; J: TRBJ1-1; V: TRBV7-9; DNA: TGTGCCAGCAGCCTTAGTGACCCCCTGATGGGAGCTTTCTTT; CDR3: CASSLSDPLMGAFF
D: NA; size: NA; J: TRBJ1-2; V: TRBV18; DNA: TGTGCCAGCTCACCAGACCCTCCCGGGACTGGGAAACCTAAGAACTATGGCTACACCTTC; CDR3: CASSPDPPGTGKPKNYGYTF
D: NA; size: NA; J: TRBJ2-1; V: TRBV27; DNA: TGTGCCAGCAGGGCGAGGGGGATCGATGAGCAGTTCTTC; CDR3: CASRARGIDEQFF
D: NA; size: NA; J: TRBJ2-2; V: TRBV7-9; DNA: TGTGCCAGCAGCCCCCGGGCGACGGCGAACACCGGGGAGCTGTTTTTT; CDR3: CASSPRATANTGELFF
D: TRBD2; size: many; J: TRBJ2-3; V: TRBV7-6; DNA: TGTGCCAGCAGCTTAGATCCAGCGGGGGGTTCCACAGATACGCAGTATTTT; CDR3: CASSLDPAGGSTDTQYF
D: NA; size: NA; J: TRBJ2-3; V: TRBV6-5; DNA: TGTGCCAGCAGTTACTCGGGGGCGCGGCGGGGTGTAGATACGCAGTATTTT; CDR3: CASSYSGARRGVDTQYF
D: NA; size: few; J: TRBJ2-2; V: TRBV7-9; DNA: TGTGCCAGCAGCGTAGGACTACCGAACGGGGAGCTGTTTTTT; CDR3: CASSVGLPNGELFF
D: NA; size: NA; J: TRBJ2-1; V: TRBV7-2; DNA: TGTGCTACGGCCGGCAGCCTGAACAATGAGCAGTTCTTC; CDR3: CATAGSLNNEQFF
D: NA; size: few; J: TRBJ1-2; V: TRBV27; DNA: TGTGCCAGCAGTTTAGATCCGGGCTATGGCTACACCTTC; CDR3: CASSLDPGYGYTF
D: NA; size: NA; J: TRBJ1-2; V: TRBV29-1; DNA: TGCAGCGTTCAGGCGGGAAACTATGGCTACACCTTC; CDR3: CSVQAGNYGYTF